Following are 24 T cell receptor beta chains from one sample sequenced in a study of vaccination effects on CD4 cells after COVID-19 (dated by TCRdb to between 2021 and 2024). These receptors lack a known antigen. Preparation of the library involved the immunoSEQ multiplex PCR assay. TCRdb obtained this table from immuneACCESS and retained in-frame rearrangements with V and J assigned. These tables miss some clones; where compared with another copy, unresolved V genes account for less than half of the shortfall, and the remainder is unexplained. The sample yields about 28,000 clones; about four fifths were counted once. Of the sample, 25% to 30% falls within the top ten clones. In the ViraFEST assay, PBMC were stimulated with viral peptide pools, and TCR sequencing was then used to find antigen-specific CD4+ T cell clonotypes based on their expansion. After less than eleven days of culture, CD4+ T cells were isolated with the EasySep CD4+ T cell isolation kit. Healthy vaccine recipients had no prior SARS-CoV-2 infection, confirmed by negative nucleocapsid antibodies before and after vaccination.

Sample: CD4+ T cells from PBMCs cultured with SARS-CoV-2 spike peptides, taken before COVID-19 vaccination. Explained via the paper, the cell subset or site label denotes: SARS-CoV-2 spike overlapping peptide pool stimulation. The source of these receptors is a human donor who received a COVID-19 vaccine.

The chain couples TRBV9 to TRBJ2-5; D might be TRBD2 (5 bases). V lost 0 bases to trimming and J lost 3 bases, with 9 bases between them. Looked up from germline, CDR1 is SGDLS and CDR2 is YYNGEE. This CDR3 has 14 residues. The CDR3: CASSVGTREETQYF. The CDR3, as DNA: TGTGCCAGCAGCGTAGGGACGCGGGAAGAGACCCAGTACTTC.

The chain uses TRBV7-9 and TRBJ2-3; 11 bases match TRBD2. The CDR3 covers 16 residues. The germline gives CDR1 SEHNR, CDR2 FQNEAQ (reference sequence). V lost 5 bases to trimming and J lost 2 bases; unmatched junction nucleotides: 6. The chain's CDR3 is CASSLGTSGNTDTQYF. As DNA, the CDR3 is TGTGCCAGCAGCCTCGGGACTAGCGGAAACACAGATACGCAGTATTTT.

Only one count was recorded for this clone. The chain links TRBV6-2 or TRBV6-3 to TRBJ2-3, with TRBD1 identical over 9 bases. V gave up 5 bases and J gave up 4 bases; unmatched junction bases: 10. CDR3 length equals 16 residues. Germline CDR1 and CDR2: MNHEY and SVGEGT. CDR3 residues: CASSPGVGTGPDTQYF. Here the CDR3 DNA reads TGTGCCAGCAGTCCGGGGGTGGGGACAGGGCCAGATACGCAGTATTTT.

The CDR3 nucleotides read TGTGCCAGCAGCCAAAGAAGCGGGAGCTCCTACAATGAGCAGTTCTTC. Its protein is CASSQRSGSSYNEQFF. The chain employs TRBV3-1 (or the pseudogene TRBV3-2) and TRBJ2-1, with TRBD2 matching over 8 bases. The CDR3 sequence is 16 residues long. The germline V gene encodes CDR1 LGHDT and CDR2 YNNKEL (reference sequence). Unmatched junction bases numbered 3, after V lost 2 bases and J lost 0 bases.

CDR3 amino acids: CASSPPNGGYYNEQFF. The CDR3, as DNA: TGTGCCAGCTCACCACCTAACGGGGGCTACTACAATGAGCAGTTCTTC. This chain connects TRBV18 to TRBJ2-1; D may match TRBD1 or TRBD2 (6 bases each). This CDR3 has 16 amino acids. Germline V CDR1 and CDR2: KGHSH, LQKENI. Trimming took 0 bases from V and 3 from J, leaving 12 bases between them. The full variable domain, in which reference TRBV18 and TRBJ2-1 provide the parts outside the CDR3, is NAGVMQNPRHLVRRRGQEARLRCSPMKGHSHVYWYRQLPEEGLKFMVYLQKENIIDESGMPKERFSAEFPKEGPSILRIQQVVRGDSAAYFCASSPPNGGYYNEQFFGPGTRLTVL.

V is TRBV7-2 and J is TRBJ2-7; tentative D call: TRBD2 (7 bases). The germline CDR1 and CDR2 sequences are SGHTA and FQGNSA. V lost 4 bases, J lost 9 bases, and 13 bases lay in between. CDR3 length: 12 amino acids. CDR3 nucleotide sequence: TGTGCCAGCAGCTCGGCGAGGGGGGGGCAGTACTTC. Translating gives CASSSARGGQYF. Using reference TRBV7-2 and TRBJ2-7 for the parts outside the CDR3, the full variable domain is GAGVSQSPSNKVTEKGKDVELRCDPISGHTALYWYRQSLGQGLEFLIYFQGNSAPDKSGLPSDRFSAERTGGSVSTLTIQRTQQEDSAVYLCASSSARGGQYFGPGTRLTVT.

The chain has TRBV2 and TRBJ2-2; perhaps TRBD2 as D (6 bases). Germline assignment: CDR1 SNHLY and CDR2 FYNNEI. V was trimmed by 6 bases and J by 4 bases, leaving 12 bases between them. The CDR3 covers 14 residues. CDR3 region: CASSPGTFTGELFF. The CDR3 coding sequence is TGTGCCAGCAGCCCCGGGACTTTCACCGGGGAGCTGTTTTTT.

CDR3 DNA sequence: TGTGCCAGCAGTGAAGCGGGGAGGCGAGCCGGGGAGCTGTTTTTT. This encodes CASSEAGRRAGELFF. The chain is built from TRBV6-1 and TRBJ2-2, with D possibly matching TRBD2 (6 bases). Trimming removed 0 bases from V and 6 bases from J, with 11 bases in between. Germline V gives CDR1 MNHNS, CDR2 SASEGT. This CDR3 spans 15 amino acids.

The V and J genes are TRBV7-9 and TRBJ1-3; 8 nucleotides match TRBD1. Germline V lookup: CDR1 SEHNR, CDR2 FQNEAQ (reference sequence). Trimming removed 5 bases from V and 1 base from J; junction bases left unmatched: 7. This CDR3 is built from 16 residues. Here the CDR3 DNA reads TGTGCCAGCAGCCCACTATGGACAGGGTCTGGAAACACCATATATTTT. Residues: CASSPLWTGSGNTIYF.

This clone was picked up a small number of times. The chain uses TRBV28 and TRBJ1-5; D not certain. The V gene's germline CDR1 is MDHEN and CDR2 SYDVKM. This CDR3 has 14 residues. V lost 2 bases to trimming and J lost 6 bases, with 11 bases between them. The CDR3 DNA follows: TGTGCCAGCAGTTTAGGGTTCGTCCGTCAGCCCCAGCATTTT. It yields the protein CASSLGFVRQPQHF.

The chain links TRBV19 to TRBJ1-2; D not certain. Trimming stripped 3 bases from V and 4 bases from J, with 9 bases between. Per the germline V gene, CDR1 is LNHDA and CDR2 is SQIVND (reference sequence). This CDR3 contains 13 residues. The CDR3 sequence: CASSIAKGYGYTF. The DNA of the CDR3 is TGTGCCAGTAGTATCGCTAAGGGCTATGGCTACACCTTC.

V usage is TRBV7-2 and J usage is TRBJ2-1; TRBD2 matches 10 bases. The ends lost 7 bases at V and 5 bases at J; junction bases unmatched: 14. Germline V gives CDR1 SGHTA, CDR2 FQGNSA. CDR3 length equals 17 residues. DNA for the CDR3: TGTGCCAGCACCTCTACCCGACGGCTAGCGGGGGACAATGAGCAGTTCTTC. Translating it yields CASTSTRRLAGDNEQFF.

This chain links TRBV6-5 with TRBJ2-1, with D unresolved. The CDR3 sequence is 14 residues long. Germline V gene lookup returns CDR1 MNHEY and CDR2 SVGAGI. V dropped 5 bases and J dropped 4 bases, with 12 bases sitting between them. CDR3 sequence reads: CASSTSGVYNEQFF. The CDR3 nucleotides are TGTGCCAGCAGTACCTCCGGCGTTTACAATGAGCAGTTCTTC.

The chain uses TRBV20-1 and TRBJ2-4; tentatively, D is TRBD1 (6 bases). V lost 3 bases to trimming and J lost 1 base, with 7 bases between them. This CDR3 has 13 amino acids. Germline lookup yields CDR1 DFQATT and CDR2 SNEGSKA (reference sequence). In nucleotides, the CDR3 is TGCAGTGCTAGTAGGGGGGCCAAAAACATTCAGTACTTC. Protein: CSASRGAKNIQYF.

The rearrangement uses TRBV12-3 or TRBV12-4 and TRBJ2-7; D may be TRBD1 (6 bases). V shed 4 bases and J shed 9 bases, with 13 bases lying between them. There are 12 residues in the CDR3. The CDR3, as DNA: TGTGCCAGCAGTTCACCCCCCAGGGGGCAGTACTTC. Protein: CASSSPPRGQYF.

This chain links TRBV30 with TRBJ1-4, with 12 bases that match TRBD1. V lost 3 bases and J lost 7; bases outside the gene matches: 6. The CDR3 is 15 amino acids. Looked up from germline, CDR1 is GTSNPN and CDR2 is SVGIG (reference sequence). CDR3 in amino acids: CAWRPRDRGREKLFF. The DNA for the CDR3 is TGTGCCTGGAGGCCCCGGGACAGGGGGCGTGAAAAACTGTTTTTT.

The gene calls are TRBV2 and TRBJ1-2; D is perhaps TRBD1 (5 bases). Germline lookup yields CDR1 SNHLY and CDR2 FYNNEI. CDR3 size: 13 residues. With 6 bases removed from V and 4 bases from J, the gap between germline ends came to 12 bases. The CDR3 sequence is CASSPGPPYGYTF. The CDR3 DNA follows: TGTGCCAGCAGCCCGGGACCGCCCTATGGCTACACCTTC.

This clone was observed a single time. The chain is built from TRBV7-9 and TRBJ2-2, with D possibly being TRBD1 (5 bases). Germline V gene data show CDR1 as SEHNR and CDR2 as FQNEAQ (reference sequence). The V end lost 1 base, the J end lost 5 bases, and 5 bases lay between the germline ends. The CDR3 is 13 residues long. CDR3 coding DNA: TGTGCCAGCAGCTTAGAGGGGACCGGGGAGCTGTTTTTT. Its translation: CASSLEGTGELFF. The full variable domain, in which reference TRBV7-9 and TRBJ2-2 provide the parts outside the CDR3, is DTGVSQNPRHKITKRGQNVTFRCDPISEHNRLYWYRQTLGQGPEFLTYFQNEAQLEKSRLLSDRFSAERPKGSFSTLEIQRTEQGDSAMYLCASSLEGTGELFFGEGSRLTVL.

V usage is TRBV30 and J usage is TRBJ2-7; possible D gene TRBD1, 6 bases. This CDR3 is 13 amino acids long. Germline-derived CDR1 and CDR2 are GTSNPN and SVGIG (reference sequence). The V and J ends lost 2 bases and 4 bases respectively, with 12 bases between them. The CDR3 bases are TGTGCCTGGAGTAAGGGGACAATTTACGAGCAGTACTTC. It is translated as CAWSKGTIYEQYF.

The gene calls are TRBV11-2 and TRBJ2-1; maybe TRBD2 (6 bases). Germline lookup yields CDR1 SGHAT and CDR2 FQNNGV. V lost 1 base and J lost 0, with 19 bases in between. This CDR3 spans 19 amino acids. DNA for the CDR3: TGTGCCAGCAGCTTAGGTTTCGGGACGACTAGTGTCTCCTACAATGAGCAGTTCTTC. It yields the protein CASSLGFGTTSVSYNEQFF.

This chain joins TRBV2 and TRBJ2-1; D not certain. Germline V gene sequence: CDR1 SNHLY, CDR2 FYNNEI. The V end was cut by 4 bases, the J end by 8 bases, with 6 bases between. The CDR3 covers 11 residues. CDR3: CASSVGYEQFF. The CDR3 DNA reads TGTGCCAGCAGTGTAGGCTATGAGCAGTTCTTC.

The chain carries TRBV4-1 and TRBJ2-3; 9 nucleotides line up with TRBD2. The junction had 7 bases not matched to a gene; V was cut back by 0 bases and J by 6 bases. This CDR3 is built from 16 residues. Germline V gene data show CDR1 as MGHRA and CDR2 as YSYEKL. CDR3 nucleotide sequence: TGCGCCAGCAGCCAAGACGTGCGGGGGGGCCGGGATACGCAGTATTTT. Its translation: CASSQDVRGGRDTQYF.

The chain links TRBV28 to TRBJ1-3, with 10 bases matching TRBD1. From germline, CDR1 is MDHEN and CDR2 SYDVKM. The length of the CDR3 is 17 residues. V gave up 4 bases and J gave up 3 bases; unmatched junction bases: 9. The CDR3, as DNA: TGTGCCAGCAGTTCCTGGCCAGGACAGGGGGGTGGAAACACCATATATTTT. Protein sequence: CASSSWPGQGGGNTIYF.

This chain uses TRBV6-5 with TRBJ1-2, with D maybe TRBD1 (6 bases). CDR1 is MNHEY and CDR2 is SVGAGI in the germline V gene. Trimming left V 0 bases short and J 4 bases short, with 15 bases between. CDR3 length: 16 amino acids. The CDR3 protein is CASSYSRGGPFYGYTF. The CDR3 DNA follows: TGTGCCAGCAGTTACTCGAGGGGGGGCCCGTTCTATGGCTACACCTTC.